One sample yielded the 31 T cell receptor beta chains listed below, sequenced in a study of shared clonotypes between healthy human individuals. Clones were sequenced by immunoSEQ multiplex PCR, and TCRdb holds only the in-frame ones, with some missing. The sample carries fewer than 2.5 million clones, more than 85% recorded once. Sequencing was done on a sample of naive CD4+ T cells from PBMCs. Sample subset: CD45RA+ positively selected. The receptors originated from a man between 18 and 29 years old in good health. Some clones in this sample may be carry-over from other donors' samples.

As regards this clone: Other nucleotide sequences in the sample specify the same CDR3. This rearrangement joins TRBV27 to TRBJ2-3, with D unresolved. Germline CDR1 MNHEY, CDR2 SMNVEV (reference sequence). The CDR3 sequence is 12 residues long. The V end lost 5 bases, the J end lost 3 bases, and 6 bases lay between the germline ends. CDR3 amino acids: CASSQSTDTQYF. The CDR3, as DNA: TGTGCCAGCAGTCAATCTACAGATACGCAGTATTTT.

V gene TRBV5-1 combines with J gene TRBJ2-2; D tentatively fits TRBD1 or TRBD2 (5 bases each). The CDR3 is 16 amino acids. Trimming removed 1 base from V and 0 bases from J, with 10 bases in between. CDR1 is SGHRS and CDR2 is YFSETQ in the germline V gene. CDR3 protein: CASSLMGRTNTGELFF. CDR3 coding DNA: TGCGCCAGCAGCTTGATGGGACGGACGAACACCGGGGAGCTGTTTTTT. The variable domain in full, with the rest retrieved from reference TRBV5-1 and TRBJ2-2, is KAGVTQTPRYLIKTRGQQVTLSCSPISGHRSVSWYQQTPGQGLQFLFEYFSETQRNKGNFPGRFSGRQFSNSRSEMNVSTLELGDSALYLCASSLMGRTNTGELFFGEGSRLTVL.

As to this clone: Other nucleotide sequences in the sample specify the same CDR3. The genes are TRBV30 and TRBJ1-5; 7 nucleotides match TRBD1. Germline loops: CDR1 GTSNPN, CDR2 SVGIG (reference sequence). The junction had 7 bases not matched to a gene; V was cut back by 4 bases and J by 4 bases. The CDR3 is made up of 14 amino acids. The DNA of the CDR3 is TGTGCCTGGACCCCGACAGGGAGTAATCAGCCCCAGCATTTT. Its protein product is CAWTPTGSNQPQHF.

This chain links TRBV29-1 with TRBJ2-7; the match to TRBD1 covers 7 bases. The germline gives CDR1 SQVTM, CDR2 ANQGSEA. This CDR3 contains 14 residues. With 4 bases clipped from V and 2 bases from J, the junction kept 8 bases outside the gene matches. The CDR3 loop is CSVGDSLTTYEQYF. As DNA, the CDR3 is TGCAGCGTTGGGGACAGTCTCACAACCTACGAGCAGTACTTC.

The chain couples TRBV27 to TRBJ1-2; D might be TRBD1 (6 bases). This CDR3 is built from 15 residues. Germline V lookup: CDR1 MNHEY, CDR2 SMNVEV (reference sequence). The ends were cut back, 3 bases at V and 7 bases at J, with 18 bases in the middle. CDR3 sequence reads: CASSLMARGRSGYTF. The CDR3 bases are TGTGCCAGCAGTTTGATGGCAAGGGGGAGAAGTGGCTACACCTTC.

On this clone: The same CDR3 can be traced to other DNA sequences in this sample. The chain is built from TRBV18 and TRBJ2-7; TRBD1 might be the D (5 bases). This CDR3 has 13 amino acids. Germline-derived CDR1 and CDR2 are KGHSH and LQKENI. Trimming removed 3 bases from V and 1 base from J, with 7 bases in between. The CDR3 loop is CASSPGQSYEQYF. CDR3 nucleotide sequence: TGTGCCAGCTCACCGGGGCAATCCTACGAGCAGTACTTC.

The chain is built from TRBV5-6 and TRBJ1-3; D remains unclear. The germline V gene has CDR1 SGHDT and CDR2 YYEEEE. The V and J ends lost 4 bases and 4 bases respectively, with 15 bases between them. This CDR3 region has 15 residues. The CDR3 coding sequence is TGTGCCAGCAGCCCCTTTGGGGAGGGCGGAAACACCATATATTTT. Its translation is CASSPFGEGGNTIYF.

The chain joins TRBV7-2 to TRBJ1-2; TRBD1 matches at 10 bases. J lost 7 bases, V lost 5 bases, and 10 bases had no gene match. The CDR3 covers 15 residues. Per the germline V gene, CDR1 is SGHTA and CDR2 is FQGNSA. The CDR3 region is CASSPTGTGAGGYTF. For the CDR3, the DNA is TGTGCCAGCAGCCCGACCGGGACAGGGGCGGGTGGCTACACCTTC.

This chain connects TRBV28 to TRBJ1-2, with D unclear. This CDR3 is 15 amino acids long. CDR1 and CDR2 (germline): MDHEN, SYDVKM. V was shortened by 3 bases and J by 4 bases, with 15 bases between the two germline ends. CDR3 sequence reads: CASSFPPHMGYGYTF. For the CDR3, the DNA is TGTGCCAGCAGTTTCCCCCCACACATGGGCTATGGCTACACCTTC.

This clone was seen a handful of times. This chain uses TRBV2 with TRBJ1-1; tentative D call: TRBD1 (5 bases). The germline V gene encodes CDR1 SNHLY and CDR2 FYNNEI. Trimming removed 6 bases at V and 8 bases at J, with 16 bases between. The CDR3 consists of 13 residues. CDR3 nucleotides: TGTGCCAGCAGGGAGGTCTCAGGGAGCGAAGCTTTCTTT. This sequence encodes CASREVSGSEAFF.

Turning to this clone: Other DNA sequences in the same sample also yield this CDR3. The V call is TRBV6-5, the J call TRBJ1-1; tentative D call: TRBD1 (5 bases). V lost 0 bases and J lost 0, with 11 bases in between. This CDR3 has 16 amino acids. Germline-derived CDR1 and CDR2 are MNHEY and SVGAGI. CDR3 sequence reads: CASSYSGTAMNTEAFF. CDR3 coding DNA: TGTGCCAGCAGTTACTCCGGGACGGCTATGAACACTGAAGCTTTCTTT.

This clone appeared a single time. This chain links TRBV7-3 with TRBJ2-1; TRBD2 might be the D (6 bases). Germline CDR1 reads SGHTA; CDR2 reads FQGTGA. V was clipped by 5 bases and J by 0 bases, with 23 bases between them. The CDR3 covers 19 residues. The CDR3 spells CASSPRGSGLLSSYNEQFF. In nucleotides, the CDR3 is TGTGCCAGCAGCCCCCGGGGTAGCGGCCTTTTAAGCTCCTACAATGAGCAGTTCTTC.

This chain joins TRBV19 and TRBJ2-3; D might be TRBD1 (5 bases). Trimming took off 6 bases at V and 0 bases at J, with 10 bases between the two ends. There are 14 residues in the CDR3. Germline-derived CDR1 and CDR2 are LNHDA and SQIVND (reference sequence). This chain's CDR3 is CASRQAPSTDTQYF. The CDR3 DNA sequence: TGTGCCAGTAGACAGGCCCCTAGCACAGATACGCAGTATTTT.

The chain couples TRBV5-1 to TRBJ1-4, with a weak D call TRBD1 (5 bases). Germline assignment: CDR1 SGHRS and CDR2 YFSETQ. The CDR3 has 14 residues. V was clipped by 5 bases and J by 4 bases, with 12 bases between them. CDR3 in amino acids: CASSLTALNEKLFF. The CDR3 nucleotides read TGCGCCAGCAGTTTGACAGCACTTAATGAAAAACTGTTTTTT.

V gene TRBV25-1 combines with J gene TRBJ2-7, with a tentative D call TRBD1 (6 bases). This CDR3 contains 14 residues. Germline assignment: CDR1 MGHDK and CDR2 SYGVNS. Trimming pared 10 bases from V and 3 bases from J, leaving 19 bases between. The DNA of the CDR3 is TGTGCCACCGAGTCACCTGGGGGCGTCTACGAGCAGTACTTC. Protein sequence: CATESPGGVYEQYF.

This chain uses TRBV10-3 with TRBJ1-1, with D perhaps TRBD1 (5 bases). Germline V gene sequence: CDR1 ENHRY, CDR2 SYGVKD. Trimming took off 4 bases at V and 5 bases at J, with 14 bases between the two ends. The CDR3 is made up of 14 amino acids. The DNA for the CDR3 is TGTGCCATCAGTGGTTCTCAGGGAAGGACTGAAGCTTTCTTT. Protein: CAISGSQGRTEAFF.

This chain links TRBV5-1 with TRBJ2-3; 7 bases fit TRBD1. Trimming removed 4 bases from V and 0 bases from J; junction bases left unmatched: 5. This CDR3 is built from 15 residues. CDR1 and CDR2 from the germline V gene are SGHRS and YFSETQ. The CDR3 bases are TGCGCCAGCAGCCCTCAACAGGGGAGCACAGATACGCAGTATTTT. This encodes CASSPQQGSTDTQYF.

The genes are TRBV27 and TRBJ2-6; TRBD2 matches 7 bases. Trimming at V came to 2 bases and at J to 3 bases, leaving 4 bases not matched to a gene. The CDR3 is made up of 16 amino acids. CDR1 MNHEY and CDR2 SMNVEV come from the germline V gene (reference sequence). CDR3 sequence reads: CASSLMRGFGANVLTF. CDR3 sequence (DNA): TGTGCCAGCAGTTTAATGCGGGGGTTTGGGGCCAACGTCCTGACTTTC.

V gene TRBV7-7 combines with J gene TRBJ2-5; 9 bases map to TRBD1. V gave up 4 bases and J gave up 5 bases; unmatched junction bases: 8. This CDR3 contains 15 residues. Germline CDR1 is SSHAT and CDR2 is FNYEAQ (reference sequence). As DNA, the CDR3 is TGTGCCAGCAGCTCCACAGGGGGCGCGGGGGAGACCCAGTACTTC. Its protein product is CASSSTGGAGETQYF.

The gene calls are TRBV27 and TRBJ1-6; D is undetermined. V lost 7 bases and J lost 7, with 14 bases in between. The germline V gene encodes CDR1 MNHEY and CDR2 SMNVEV (reference sequence). This CDR3 is 14 amino acids long. CDR3 sequence: CASKWLAQNSPLHF. In nucleotides, the CDR3 is TGTGCCAGCAAGTGGCTAGCCCAGAATTCACCCCTCCACTTT.

This chain links TRBV7-2 with TRBJ2-6; TRBD2 is a possible D gene (6 bases). Trimming cost V 5 bases and J 4 bases, with 18 bases left between them. The CDR3 totals 17 residues. CDR1 SGHTA and CDR2 FQGNSA come from the germline V gene. The CDR3 spells CASSQDPRGSGANVLTF. CDR3 bases: TGTGCCAGCAGCCAGGACCCGCGGGGCTCAGGGGCCAACGTCCTGACTTTC. Full variable domain (outside the CDR3, taken from reference TRBV7-2 and TRBJ2-6): GAGVSQSPSNKVTEKGKDVELRCDPISGHTALYWYRQSLGQGLEFLIYFQGNSAPDKSGLPSDRFSAERTGGSVSTLTIQRTQQEDSAVYLCASSQDPRGSGANVLTFGAGSRLTVL.

V and J are TRBV7-3 and TRBJ2-5, with D perhaps being TRBD1 or TRBD2 (5 bases each). This CDR3 comprises 15 residues. Trimming took 1 base from V and 5 from J, leaving 14 bases between them. In germline, CDR1 is SGHTA, CDR2 FQGTGA. CDR3 sequence reads: CASSLRGTERETQYF. CDR3 in DNA: TGTGCCAGCAGCTTAAGGGGGACGGAAAGGGAGACCCAGTACTTC.

This chain links TRBV9 with TRBJ2-1, with D perhaps matching TRBD2 (6 bases). The V gene's germline CDR1 is SGDLS and CDR2 YYNGEE. The CDR3 is 16 amino acids. V was pared by 2 bases and J by 5 bases, with 17 bases between. The CDR3 loop is CASSVSGRTTDNEQFF. The CDR3 DNA follows: TGTGCCAGCAGCGTTAGCGGCAGAACAACAGACAATGAGCAGTTCTTC.

This clone has just one count. The J gene is TRBJ1-1, the V gene TRBV6-6; TRBD1 matches at 9 bases. This CDR3 region has 16 residues. CDR1 is MNHNY, CDR2 SVGAGI, per germline (reference sequence). J lost 5 bases, V lost 0 bases, and 7 bases had no gene match. The CDR3 nucleotides read TGTGCCAGCAGTTACTCAACAGGGGGCGCGCGGACTGAAGCTTTCTTT. It is translated as CASSYSTGGARTEAFF.

The CDR3 DNA follows: TGCGCCAGCAGCTATGATAGATCAATGAACACTGAAGCTTTCTTT. This codes for CASSYDRSMNTEAFF. The J gene is TRBJ1-1, the V gene TRBV5-1; no firm D call. CDR1 SGHRS and CDR2 YFSETQ come from the germline V gene. V was clipped by 3 bases and J by 0 bases, with 12 bases between them. This CDR3 has 15 residues.

This clone was recorded only once. V usage is TRBV30 and J usage is TRBJ2-3, with 8 nucleotides matching TRBD2. The CDR3 sequence is 18 residues long. The V gene's germline CDR1 is GTSNPN and CDR2 SVGIG (reference sequence). J was trimmed by 0 bases and V by 1 base; bases with no gene match: 12. The CDR3 loop reads CAWSGFDRASGSTDTQYF. CDR3 nucleotides: TGTGCCTGGAGTGGGTTCGATCGGGCTAGCGGGAGCACAGATACGCAGTATTTT.

The rearrangement links TRBV15 to TRBJ2-2; D gene unclear. The CDR3 is made up of 14 amino acids. The germline CDR1 and CDR2 sequences are LNHNV and YYDKDF (reference sequence). The V and J ends lost 1 base and 7 bases respectively, with 10 bases between them. The chain's CDR3 is CATSRVVGLGELFF. CDR3 in DNA: TGTGCCACCAGCAGAGTAGTAGGGCTCGGGGAGCTGTTTTTT.

In DNA, the CDR3 is TGCGCCAGCAGCCAAGATGGTTTCGGTCCGGAGCGCGAGCAGTACTTC. Amino acids: CASSQDGFGPEREQYF. V gene TRBV4-1 combines with J gene TRBJ2-7, with D unclear. With 0 bases removed from V and 6 bases from J, the gap between germline ends came to 18 bases. Germline lookup yields CDR1 MGHRA and CDR2 YSYEKL. This CDR3 is 16 amino acids long.

This chain joins TRBV30 and TRBJ2-7; 7 bases align to TRBD2. Germline values: CDR1 GTSNPN, CDR2 SVGIG (reference sequence). V trimming: 0 bases; J trimming: 2 bases; junction bases outside the gene matches: 7. This CDR3 spans 15 amino acids. The CDR3 loop reads CAWSVRGGGTYEQYF. For the CDR3, the DNA is TGTGCCTGGAGTGTACGGGGCGGGGGTACCTACGAGCAGTACTTC. The full variable domain, in which reference TRBV30 and TRBJ2-7 provide the parts outside the CDR3, is SQTIHQWPATLVQPVGSPLSLECTVEGTSNPNLYWYRQAAGRGLQLLFYSVGIGQISSEVPQNLSASRPQDRQFILSSKKLLLSDSGFYLCAWSVRGGGTYEQYFGPGTRLTVT.

Remarks on this clone: One end of the junction fails to match germline, which may point to a read error. The chain employs TRBV12-5 and TRBJ1-1; D uncertain. The V gene's germline CDR1 is LGHNT and CDR2 FRNRAP. CDR3 size: 16 residues. The CDR3 here is CASGLAHLARLGPIIF. In DNA form, the CDR3 reads TGTGCTAGTGGTTTGGCCCACCTCGCGCGTCTCGGACCGATTATTTTT.

The V gene is TRBV25-1, the J gene TRBJ2-7, with 7 bases fitting TRBD1. V shed 3 bases, J shed 1 base, and the junction held 6 bases outside the gene matches. CDR3 length equals 15 residues. Germline V gives CDR1 MGHDK, CDR2 SYGVNS. The DNA of the CDR3 is TGTGCCAGCAGTGACCCGGGACAGCCGTCCTACGAGCAGTACTTC. It is translated as CASSDPGQPSYEQYF.